The next 13 T cell receptor beta chains were all read from a single sample in a study of T cell responses to AZD1222 COVID-19 vaccine. Some clones are missing from TCRdb's copy, which holds only in-frame ones; the method was immunoSEQ multiplex PCR. Of hundreds of thousands of clones listed, around 93% are singletons. Here the sequenced sample was peripheral blood, taken on day 0 of MenACWY control vaccination. All receptors derive from an adult in good health.

Points on this clone: The junction departs from the called germline gene at one end, perhaps through a read error. Here the CDR3 reads CASSPSAGSLIF. The DNA of the CDR3 is TGTGCCAGCAGCCCGTCAGCGGGGTCTCTGATCTTC. The chain has TRBV11-2 and TRBJ2-1, with 7 bases aligning to TRBD2. Per the germline V gene, CDR1 is SGHAT and CDR2 is FQNNGV. The CDR3 sequence is 12 residues long.

V is TRBV30 and J is TRBJ1-4; D uncertain. Germline V lookup: CDR1 GTSNPN, CDR2 SVGIG (reference sequence). This CDR3 comprises 11 residues. The V end lost 0 bases, the J end lost 7 bases, and 3 bases lay between the germline ends. This chain's CDR3 is CAWSVTEKLFF. The CDR3, as DNA: TGTGCCTGGAGTGTAACTGAAAAACTGTTTTTT.

V gene TRBV4-1 combines with J gene TRBJ1-1; D uncertain. Between the trimmed V and J ends, which lost 0 bases and 6 bases, there was a span of 8 bases. There are 13 residues in the CDR3. Germline V CDR1 and CDR2: MGHRA, YSYEKL. The CDR3 here is CASSQERMSEAFF. The CDR3 DNA reads TGCGCCAGCAGCCAAGAACGAATGTCTGAAGCTTTCTTT.

As DNA, the CDR3 is TGTGCCAGCAGTTACTCATCGGGGCTCTATGGCTACACCTTC. Amino acids: CASSYSSGLYGYTF. The V and J genes are TRBV6-2 or TRBV6-3 and TRBJ1-2; maybe TRBD1 (5 bases). The CDR3 is 14 amino acids. Trimming shortened V by 0 bases and J by 4 bases, and 9 bases separated the two germline ends. Germline V gene lookup returns CDR1 MNHEY and CDR2 SVGEGT.

The count of this clone is one. The CDR3 sequence: CASSFGGDSYGYTF. The CDR3 bases are TGTGCCAGCAGCTTTGGGGGGGACAGCTATGGCTACACCTTC. This sequence joins TRBV11-2 and TRBJ1-2, with 7 bases matching TRBD1. The junction had 5 bases not matched to a gene; V was cut back by 3 bases and J by 4 bases. Per the germline V gene, CDR1 is SGHAT and CDR2 is FQNNGV. The CDR3 sequence is 14 residues long.

V and J are TRBV5-6 and TRBJ1-3; D is undetermined. Germline V gene data show CDR1 as SGHDT and CDR2 as YYEEEE. V was cut by 9 bases and J by 8 bases, with 21 bases left in between. The length of the CDR3 is 14 residues. The CDR3 is CATSAVSREDTIYF. CDR3 nucleotides: TGTGCCACCTCCGCGGTGTCTCGGGAGGACACCATATATTTT.

The rearrangement uses TRBV2 and TRBJ1-2; 7 bases align to TRBD1. CDR1 SNHLY and CDR2 FYNNEI come from the germline V gene. This CDR3 has 12 residues. The V and J ends lost 7 bases and 6 bases, in that order; junction bases with no gene match: 5. CDR3 in DNA: TGTGCCAGCACCTCGACAGGGAATGGCTACACCTTC. Protein sequence: CASTSTGNGYTF.

This clone was observed once. The chain carries TRBV27 and TRBJ1-2; tentatively, D is TRBD1 (5 bases). Trimming stripped 5 bases from V and 7 bases from J, with 20 bases between. This CDR3 comprises 15 residues. Per germline, CDR1 MNHEY and CDR2 SMNVEV (reference sequence). CDR3 residues: CASSIAGSGSSGYTF. In DNA form, the CDR3 reads TGTGCCAGCAGTATTGCAGGGTCTGGGTCGAGTGGCTACACCTTC.

This chain connects TRBV29-1 to TRBJ1-2; no definite D call. CDR1 is SQVTM and CDR2 is ANQGSEA in the germline V gene. V was pared by 5 bases and J by 4 bases, with 8 bases between. This CDR3 comprises 11 residues. CDR3 loop: CSVKGSYGYTF. In DNA form, the CDR3 reads TGCAGCGTTAAAGGTAGCTATGGCTACACCTTC.

The V and J genes are TRBV7-2 and TRBJ1-1, with 8 bases lining up with TRBD1. Per germline, CDR1 SGHTA and CDR2 FQGNSA. This CDR3 is built from 14 residues. V lost 6 bases and J lost 2; bases outside the gene matches: 5. This CDR3 is CASSQGAANTEAFF. The DNA of the CDR3 is TGTGCCAGCAGTCAGGGGGCTGCAAACACTGAAGCTTTCTTT.

V and J are TRBV2 and TRBJ1-2; 7 positions match TRBD1. CDR3 length: 13 amino acids. V lost 5 bases, J lost 7 bases, and 7 bases stayed unmatched. Germline V gene sequence: CDR1 SNHLY, CDR2 FYNNEI. The CDR3 region is CASSLDRTAGYTF. CDR3 bases: TGTGCCAGCAGTTTGGACAGGACGGCTGGCTACACCTTC.

This sequence joins TRBV14 and TRBJ1-1; D perhaps matches TRBD1 (5 bases). V was pared by 3 bases and J by 0 bases, with 11 bases between. The CDR3 sequence is 15 residues long. Looked up from germline, CDR1 is SGHDN and CDR2 is FVKESK. The CDR3 nucleotides are TGTGCCAGCAGCCAGGTCGGGGGAGTGAACACTGAAGCTTTCTTT. Translation: CASSQVGGVNTEAFF.

This sequence joins TRBV3-1 (or the pseudogene TRBV3-2) and TRBJ1-1, with D possibly matching TRBD1 (5 bases). Germline lookup yields CDR1 LGHDT and CDR2 YNNKEL (reference sequence). Trimming pared 1 base from V and 4 bases from J, leaving 10 bases between. This CDR3 has 14 amino acids. This CDR3 is CASSQVEGRTEAFF. In nucleotides, the CDR3 is TGTGCCAGCAGCCAAGTTGAGGGGCGCACTGAAGCTTTCTTT.